A selection of T cell receptor beta chains follows, all from one sample in a study. One entry per CDR3 protein, called by TCRdb with MiXCR from the multiplex PCR reads. The data contain 900 to 950 distinct CDR3 sequences, approximately 8.7% of them singletons. The sample comprised naive CD4+ T cells sorted from blood. The receptors were sampled from a female donor with breast cancer. CDR3s include the opening cysteine and the closing phenylalanine or tryptophan. The D gene is left open where the match is weak. Size values are once, few and many counts, or a class for expanded clones, and some rows have none.

clone size: large; V gene: TRBV12-3/TRBV12-4; D gene: TRBD1; J gene: TRBJ1-2; CDR3 DNA: TGTGCCAGCAGTACGGGACAGCCCTATGGCTACACCTTC; CDR3 protein: CASSTGQPYGYTF
clone size: many; V gene: TRBV12-3/TRBV12-4; D gene: TRBD1; J gene: TRBJ1-2; CDR3 DNA: TGTGCCAGCAGGACAACAGGGGTAAATGGCTACACCTTC; CDR3 protein: CASRTTGVNGYTF
clone size: medium-sized; V gene: TRBV12-3/TRBV12-4; D gene: .; J gene: TRBJ1-2; CDR3 DNA: TGTGCCAGCAGTTTACGGGGTCTGGGAGGCTACACCTTC; CDR3 protein: CASSLRGLGGYTF
clone size: .; V gene: TRBV12-3/TRBV12-4; D gene: .; J gene: TRBJ1-2; CDR3 DNA: TGTGCCAGCAGTTTAGGGGCCTATGGCTACACCTTC; CDR3 protein: CASSLGAYGYTF
clone size: few; V gene: TRBV12-3/TRBV12-4; D gene: .; J gene: TRBJ1-2; CDR3 DNA: TGTGCCAGCAGTCAGAGGACAGCTAACTATGGCTACACCTTC; CDR3 protein: CASSQRTANYGYTF
clone size: many; V gene: TRBV12-3/TRBV12-4; D gene: .; J gene: TRBJ1-2; CDR3 DNA: TGTGCCAGCAGTCCCGGTTCGGGTGGTATGAGCTACACCTTC; CDR3 protein: CASSPGSGGMSYTF
clone size: medium-sized; V gene: TRBV12-3/TRBV12-4; D gene: .; J gene: TRBJ1-2; CDR3 DNA: TGTGCCAGCAGTATGACAACTAACTATGGCTACACCTTC; CDR3 protein: CASSMTTNYGYTF
clone size: medium-sized; V gene: TRBV12-3/TRBV12-4; D gene: .; J gene: TRBJ1-2; CDR3 DNA: TGTGCCAGCAGTCCCTCCCTTGGTAACTATGGCTACACCTTC; CDR3 protein: CASSPSLGNYGYTF
clone size: .; V gene: TRBV12-3/TRBV12-4; D gene: .; J gene: TRBJ1-2; CDR3 DNA: TGTGCCAGCAGTTTCGGGCCCCGGGACTATGGCTACACCTTC; CDR3 protein: CASSFGPRDYGYTF
clone size: .; V gene: TRBV12-3/TRBV12-4; D gene: TRBD1; J gene: TRBJ1-2; CDR3 DNA: TGTGCCAGCAGGCCGGGACAGGGCGCGGGAAATGGCTACACCTTC; CDR3 protein: CASRPGQGAGNGYTF
clone size: medium-sized; V gene: TRBV12-3/TRBV12-4; D gene: TRBD1; J gene: TRBJ1-2; CDR3 DNA: TGTGCCAGCAGCCGTGGACAGGGTTATGGCTACACCTTC; CDR3 protein: CASSRGQGYGYTF
clone size: many; V gene: TRBV12-3/TRBV12-4; D gene: .; J gene: TRBJ1-2; CDR3 DNA: TGTGCCAGCAGTTTATACGGATTCTATGGCTACACCTTC; CDR3 protein: CASSLYGFYGYTF
clone size: .; V gene: TRBV12-3/TRBV12-4; D gene: .; J gene: TRBJ1-2; CDR3 DNA: TGTGCCAGCACCATCGGAGAAGGGAGCTACTATGGCTACACCTTC; CDR3 protein: CASTIGEGSYYGYTF
clone size: medium-sized; V gene: TRBV12-3/TRBV12-4; D gene: .; J gene: TRBJ1-2; CDR3 DNA: TGTGCCAGCAGCCACTCCTACCCTGGGGATGGCTACACCTTC; CDR3 protein: CASSHSYPGDGYTF
clone size: many; V gene: TRBV12-3/TRBV12-4; D gene: .; J gene: TRBJ1-2; CDR3 DNA: TGTGCCAGCAGCTGGGCCGTGCGGGCCGGCTACACCTTC; CDR3 protein: CASSWAVRAGYTF
clone size: medium-sized; V gene: TRBV12-3/TRBV12-4; D gene: TRBD1; J gene: TRBJ1-2; CDR3 DNA: TGTGCCAGCAGTGCTCGGACAGGGGATGGCTACACCTTC; CDR3 protein: CASSARTGDGYTF
clone size: many; V gene: TRBV12-3/TRBV12-4; D gene: .; J gene: TRBJ1-2; CDR3 DNA: TGTGCCAGCAGTTCAAACAGTAACTATGGCTACACCTTC; CDR3 protein: CASSSNSNYGYTF
clone size: few; V gene: TRBV12-3/TRBV12-4; D gene: TRBD1; J gene: TRBJ1-2; CDR3 DNA: TGTGCCAGCAGTTCTCGGACAGGGTTTGGCTACACCTTC; CDR3 protein: CASSSRTGFGYTF
clone size: .; V gene: TRBV12-3/TRBV12-4; D gene: .; J gene: TRBJ1-2; CDR3 DNA: TGTGCCAGCAGCCTTGGTGGGCTCCAAGGTAACTATGGCTACACCTTC; CDR3 protein: CASSLGGLQGNYGYTF
clone size: many; V gene: TRBV12-3/TRBV12-4; D gene: .; J gene: TRBJ1-2; CDR3 DNA: TGTGCCAGCAGTCCCGGACAGAGGGCGTGGGGCTACACCTTC; CDR3 protein: CASSPGQRAWGYTF
clone size: many; V gene: TRBV12-3/TRBV12-4; D gene: TRBD1; J gene: TRBJ1-2; CDR3 DNA: TGTGCCAGCAGTGTACCGAACAGGGGAAGAAACTATGGCTACACCTTC; CDR3 protein: CASSVPNRGRNYGYTF
clone size: medium-sized; V gene: TRBV12-3/TRBV12-4; D gene: .; J gene: TRBJ1-2; CDR3 DNA: TGTGCCAGCAGTTTAGGGCTAGGGTACTATGGCTACACCTTC; CDR3 protein: CASSLGLGYYGYTF
clone size: few; V gene: TRBV12-3/TRBV12-4; D gene: TRBD1; J gene: TRBJ1-2; CDR3 DNA: TGTGCCAGCAGTCGGGACAGAAGCTATGGCTACACCTTC; CDR3 protein: CASSRDRSYGYTF
clone size: .; V gene: TRBV12-3/TRBV12-4; D gene: TRBD1; J gene: TRBJ1-2; CDR3 DNA: TGTGCCAGCAGCTGGGACAGGGGTGAGGACTATGGCTACACCTTC; CDR3 protein: CASSWDRGEDYGYTF
clone size: .; V gene: TRBV12-3/TRBV12-4; D gene: .; J gene: TRBJ1-2; CDR3 DNA: TGTGCCAGCAGTACGACACTCAACTATGGCTACACCTTC; CDR3 protein: CASSTTLNYGYTF
clone size: many; V gene: TRBV12-3/TRBV12-4; D gene: .; J gene: TRBJ1-2; CDR3 DNA: TGTGCCAGCAGTTGGAGCGGTAACTATGGCTACACCTTC; CDR3 protein: CASSWSGNYGYTF
clone size: many; V gene: TRBV12-3/TRBV12-4; D gene: .; J gene: TRBJ1-2; CDR3 DNA: TGTGCCAGCAGTTCTAATCAGGGAGCTAAGGGCTACACCTTC; CDR3 protein: CASSSNQGAKGYTF
clone size: medium-sized; V gene: TRBV12-3/TRBV12-4; D gene: .; J gene: TRBJ1-2; CDR3 DNA: TGTGCCAGCAGTTTATTATGGACCTATACTAACTATGGCTACACCTTC; CDR3 protein: CASSLLWTYTNYGYTF
clone size: many; V gene: TRBV12-5; D gene: TRBD1; J gene: TRBJ1-2; CDR3 DNA: TGTGCTAGTGCGCCCGGGACAGGGAGTGGCTACACCTTC; CDR3 protein: CASAPGTGSGYTF
clone size: medium-sized; V gene: TRBV12-3/TRBV12-4; D gene: .; J gene: TRBJ1-2; CDR3 DNA: TGTGCCAGCAGCCCTAGCCCTTCTAGGACAAGCAACTATGGCTACACCTTC; CDR3 protein: CASSPSPSRTSNYGYTF
clone size: medium-sized; V gene: TRBV12-3/TRBV12-4; D gene: .; J gene: TRBJ1-2; CDR3 DNA: TGTGCCAGCAGCTTTAGGCCTCTGGGAGGGTACTATGGCTACACCTTC; CDR3 protein: CASSFRPLGGYYGYTF
clone size: .; V gene: TRBV12-3/TRBV12-4; D gene: .; J gene: TRBJ1-2; CDR3 DNA: TGTGCCAGCAGTCCGAGACAGAAGGAGGGCTACACCTTC; CDR3 protein: CASSPRQKEGYTF
clone size: .; V gene: TRBV12-3/TRBV12-4; D gene: .; J gene: TRBJ1-2; CDR3 DNA: TGTGCCAGCAGTTTACGGCGGGGAATACTCTATGGCTACACCTTC; CDR3 protein: CASSLRRGILYGYTF
clone size: .; V gene: TRBV12-3/TRBV12-4; D gene: .; J gene: TRBJ1-2; CDR3 DNA: TGTGCCAGCACGGCGCACTTGGGGTATGGCTACACCTTC; CDR3 protein: CASTAHLGYGYTF
clone size: many; V gene: TRBV12-3/TRBV12-4; D gene: .; J gene: TRBJ1-2; CDR3 DNA: TGTGCCAGCAGTTTTCAGGCCCTTAACTATGGCTACACCTTC; CDR3 protein: CASSFQALNYGYTF
clone size: medium-sized; V gene: TRBV12-3/TRBV12-4; D gene: .; J gene: TRBJ1-2; CDR3 DNA: TGTGCCAGCAGACCATCAGGGGTCACTAACTATGGCTACACCTTC; CDR3 protein: CASRPSGVTNYGYTF
clone size: few; V gene: TRBV12-3/TRBV12-4; D gene: .; J gene: TRBJ1-2; CDR3 DNA: TGTGCCAGCAGTGGAGCAAACTATGGCTACACCTTC; CDR3 protein: CASSGANYGYTF
clone size: hyperexpanded; V gene: TRBV12-3/TRBV12-4; D gene: .; J gene: TRBJ1-2; CDR3 DNA: TGTGCCAGCAGGTTGACAGCGTCCTATGGCTACACCTTC; CDR3 protein: CASRLTASYGYTF
clone size: medium-sized; V gene: TRBV12-3/TRBV12-4; D gene: .; J gene: TRBJ1-2; CDR3 DNA: TGTGCCAGCAGTTTAATTGGGGATTTGGACTATGGCTACACCTTC; CDR3 protein: CASSLIGDLDYGYTF
clone size: .; V gene: TRBV12-3/TRBV12-4; D gene: TRBD1; J gene: TRBJ1-2; CDR3 DNA: TGTGCCAGCAGTCGTACCGGGACAGGGATAAGTGGCTACACCTTC; CDR3 protein: CASSRTGTGISGYTF